This T cell receptor beta chain was found in a study of blood T cell repertoires in COVID-19. Study-level background: Sites across the United States, Italy and Spain contributed samples from acute and convalescent COVID-19. PBMCs, B-cell-depleted T cells, or T cells provided the cDNA or gDNA that made up the material.

Original methodology: Nucleated cell counts were estimated from reference gene primer amplification. Clones were sequenced by immunoSEQ multiplex PCR, and TCRdb holds only the in-frame ones, with some missing. V and J calls and clone size come straight from that table; D and trimming were deduced from the DNA. Of around 130,000 clones in the sample, approximately 85% were seen once. Per germline, CDR1 SGHNT and CDR2 YYREEE (reference sequence). This CDR3 spans 14 amino acids. V lost 6 bases, J lost 2 bases, and 14 bases lay in between. The sample consisted of peripheral blood. The rearrangement links TRBV5-4 to TRBJ1-1, with TRBD1 as a possible D gene (5 bases). The source is a human donor in a cohort sampled during active COVID-19. The CDR3 bases are TGTGCCAGCACCTGGGGGAGGGGTAACACTGAAGCTTTCTTT. Translated, it gives CASTWGRGNTEAFF.